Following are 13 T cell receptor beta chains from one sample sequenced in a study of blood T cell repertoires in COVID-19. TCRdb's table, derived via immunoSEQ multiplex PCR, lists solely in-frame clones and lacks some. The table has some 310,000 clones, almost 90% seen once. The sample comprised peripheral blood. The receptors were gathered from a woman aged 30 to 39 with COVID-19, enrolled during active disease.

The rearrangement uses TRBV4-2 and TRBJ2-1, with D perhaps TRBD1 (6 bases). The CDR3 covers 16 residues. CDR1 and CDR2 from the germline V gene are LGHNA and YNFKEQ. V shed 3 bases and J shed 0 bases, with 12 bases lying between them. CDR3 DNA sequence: TGTGCCAGCAGCCAGGGACACACGAGCTCCTACAATGAGCAGTTCTTC. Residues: CASSQGHTSSYNEQFF.

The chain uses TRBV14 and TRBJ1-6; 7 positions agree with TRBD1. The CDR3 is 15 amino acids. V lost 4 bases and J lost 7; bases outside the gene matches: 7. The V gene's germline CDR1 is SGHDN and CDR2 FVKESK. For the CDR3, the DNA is TGTGCCAGCAGCCGCGACAGGGACTTCAATTCACCCCTCCACTTT. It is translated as CASSRDRDFNSPLHF.

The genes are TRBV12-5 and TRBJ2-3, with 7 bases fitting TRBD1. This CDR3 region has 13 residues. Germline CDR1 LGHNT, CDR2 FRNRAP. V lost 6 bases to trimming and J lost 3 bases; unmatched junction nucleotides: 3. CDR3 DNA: TGTGCTAGTGGCCAGACAGGGACAGATACGCAGTATTTT. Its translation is CASGQTGTDTQYF.

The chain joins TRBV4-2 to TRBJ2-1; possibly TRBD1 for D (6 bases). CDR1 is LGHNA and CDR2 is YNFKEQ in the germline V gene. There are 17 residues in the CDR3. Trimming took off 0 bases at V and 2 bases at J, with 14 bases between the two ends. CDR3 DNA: TGTGCCAGCAGCCAAGATGTCGGCGGACAGACCTACAATGAGCAGTTCTTC. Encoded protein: CASSQDVGGQTYNEQFF.

This chain's CDR3 is CASSFGDRGYSNQPQHF. CDR3 coding DNA: TGTGCCAGCAGCTTTGGAGACAGGGGTTATAGCAATCAGCCCCAGCATTTT. The chain has TRBV7-3 and TRBJ1-5; 8 bases are shared with TRBD1. V lost 3 bases, J lost 0 bases, and 7 bases stayed unmatched. CDR1 is SGHTA, CDR2 FQGTGA, per germline. The CDR3 has 17 residues.

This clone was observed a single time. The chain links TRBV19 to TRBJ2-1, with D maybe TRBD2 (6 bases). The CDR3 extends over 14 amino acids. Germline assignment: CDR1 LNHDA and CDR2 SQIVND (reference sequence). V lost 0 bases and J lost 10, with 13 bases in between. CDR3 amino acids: CASSIDGGRQEQFF. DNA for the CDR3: TGTGCCAGTAGTATAGACGGAGGGCGGCAAGAGCAGTTCTTC.

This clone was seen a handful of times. As DNA, the CDR3 is TGTGCCTGGAGTGTACGAGGGTATGGCTACACCTTC. It codes for CAWSVRGYGYTF. This chain links TRBV30 with TRBJ1-2, with D unclear. The germline V and J ends were trimmed by 0 bases and 5 bases, with 7 bases remaining between them. Germline CDR1 reads GTSNPN; CDR2 reads SVGIG (reference sequence). The CDR3 consists of 12 residues.

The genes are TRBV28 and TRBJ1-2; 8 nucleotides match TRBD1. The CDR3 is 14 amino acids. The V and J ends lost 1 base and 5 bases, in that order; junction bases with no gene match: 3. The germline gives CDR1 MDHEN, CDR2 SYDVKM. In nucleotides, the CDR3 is TGTGCCAGCAGTTTATCCACAGGGGGATATGGCTACACCTTC. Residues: CASSLSTGGYGYTF.

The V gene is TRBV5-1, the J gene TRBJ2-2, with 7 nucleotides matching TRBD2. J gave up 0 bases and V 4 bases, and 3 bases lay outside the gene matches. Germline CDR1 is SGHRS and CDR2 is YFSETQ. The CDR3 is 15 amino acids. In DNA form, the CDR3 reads TGCGCCAGCAGCCCGGGACTACCGAACACCGGGGAGCTGTTTTTT. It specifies CASSPGLPNTGELFF. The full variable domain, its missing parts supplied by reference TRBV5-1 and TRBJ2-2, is KAGVTQTPRYLIKTRGQQVTLSCSPISGHRSVSWYQQTPGQGLQFLFEYFSETQRNKGNFPGRFSGRQFSNSRSEMNVSTLELGDSALYLCASSPGLPNTGELFFGEGSRLTVL.

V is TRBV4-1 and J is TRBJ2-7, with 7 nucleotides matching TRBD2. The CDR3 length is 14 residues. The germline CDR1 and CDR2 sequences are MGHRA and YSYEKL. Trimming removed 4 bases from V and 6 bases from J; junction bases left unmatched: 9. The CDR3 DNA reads TGCGCCAGCAGCCCAGCGGGGCAGGGCGTCGAGCAGTACTTC. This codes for CASSPAGQGVEQYF.

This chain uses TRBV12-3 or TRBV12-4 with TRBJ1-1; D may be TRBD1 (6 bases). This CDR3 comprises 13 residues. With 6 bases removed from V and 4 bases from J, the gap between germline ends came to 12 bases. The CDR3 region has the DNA TGTGCCAGCAGGTCCGGGACAAGCACTGAAGCTTTCTTT. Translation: CASRSGTSTEAFF.

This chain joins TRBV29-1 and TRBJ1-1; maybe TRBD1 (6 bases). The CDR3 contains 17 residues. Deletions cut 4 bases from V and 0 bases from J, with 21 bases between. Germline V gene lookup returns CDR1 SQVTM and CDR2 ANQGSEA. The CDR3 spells CSVVVFHTGILNTEAFF. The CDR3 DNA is TGCAGCGTTGTAGTTTTCCATACAGGGATATTGAACACTGAAGCTTTCTTT.

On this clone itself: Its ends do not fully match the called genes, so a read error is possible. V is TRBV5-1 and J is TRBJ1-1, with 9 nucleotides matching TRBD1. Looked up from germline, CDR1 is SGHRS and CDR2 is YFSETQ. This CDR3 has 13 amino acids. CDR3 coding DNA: TGCGCCAGCAGCGTAGGACAGGGGTACCCCCCGGAATTT. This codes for CASSVGQGYPPEF.